One and the same sample provided the 25 T cell receptor beta chains below, sequenced in a study of T-cell reconstitution after alpha-beta-depleted transplantation in children. Preparation of the TCRbeta library used unique molecular identifiers. MiXCR was run by TCRdb on the PCR reads, yielding one entry per CDR3 protein. The sample carries under 750,000 distinct CDR3 sequences, more than 20% recorded once. This sample comprised PBMCs, mostly from graft donor cells, obtained 360 days after TCRalphabeta/CD19-depleted stem cell transplant. These receptors originate from a boy under three years old who had a stem cell transplant for acute myeloid leukemia, so the T cells may come from the graft donor.

This clonotype was counted between two and nine times. This chain connects TRBV10-3 to TRBJ2-5; the match to TRBD2 covers 9 bases. With V trimmed by 4 bases and J by 1 base, 7 bases remained unmatched. The germline V gene encodes CDR1 ENHRY and CDR2 SYGVKD. This CDR3 is built from 16 residues. CDR3 loop: CAISGGTSFGQETQYF. Written as DNA, the CDR3 is TGTGCCATCAGTGGCGGGACTAGCTTTGGCCAAGAGACCCAGTACTTC.

This clonotype was detected ten times or more. The chain links TRBV7-8 to TRBJ2-2; no reliable D call. V was shortened by 3 bases and J by 4 bases, with 9 bases between the two germline ends. The CDR3 totals 14 residues. Germline V gene lookup returns CDR1 SGHVS and CDR2 FQNEAQ. The CDR3 loop is CASSFSLLTGELFF. The CDR3 bases are TGTGCCAGCAGCTTCAGTCTCCTCACCGGGGAGCTGTTTTTT.

The chain employs TRBV28 and TRBJ2-2; D possibly corresponds to TRBD2 (6 bases). Germline-derived CDR1 and CDR2 are MDHEN and SYDVKM. The V and J ends lost 6 bases and 3 bases respectively, with 14 bases between them. This CDR3 is built from 15 residues. The CDR3 DNA reads as TGTGCCAGCAGGGGCGGAGGAGGGGACACCGGGGAGCTGTTTTTT. Residues: CASRGGGGDTGELFF.

This clonotype was detected ten times or more. The V gene is TRBV4-3, the J gene TRBJ1-6, with TRBD1 matching over 7 bases. J lost 8 bases, V lost 0 bases, and 4 bases had no gene match. Germline V lookup: CDR1 LGHNA, CDR2 YSLEER. The CDR3 has 15 amino acids. The CDR3 reads CASSQDPTGDSPLHF. In nucleotides, the CDR3 is TGCGCCAGCAGCCAAGATCCTACAGGGGATTCACCCCTCCACTTT.

The chain employs TRBV18 and TRBJ2-5; D is undetermined. The CDR3 spans 14 residues. V lost 3 bases and J lost 2, with 10 bases in between. Germline V lookup: CDR1 KGHSH, CDR2 LQKENI. The DNA for the CDR3 is TGTGCCAGCTCACCTACCGGGCTGCAAGAGACCCAGTACTTC. Translation gives CASSPTGLQETQYF.

This clonotype came up a few times. V gene TRBV9 combines with J gene TRBJ1-6, with D hard to call. Per the germline V gene, CDR1 is SGDLS and CDR2 is YYNGEE. V lost 0 bases and J lost 0, with 7 bases in between. This CDR3 spans 16 amino acids. CDR3 protein: CASSVGGSSYNSPLHF. The CDR3 DNA sequence: TGTGCCAGCAGCGTAGGTGGGAGCTCCTATAATTCACCCCTCCACTTT.

This clonotype was detected many times. The gene calls are TRBV20-1 and TRBJ1-5; D remains unclear. Germline V gene sequence: CDR1 DFQATT, CDR2 SNEGSKA (reference sequence). V was shortened by 0 bases and J by 0 bases, with 6 bases between the two germline ends. The CDR3 runs 14 residues. CDR3 sequence (DNA): TGCAGTGCTAGAGATCCGAATAGCAATCAGCCCCAGCATTTT. Encoded protein: CSARDPNSNQPQHF.

This clonotype was seen a few times. This CDR3 is CASLDRGSYTEAFF. Here the CDR3 DNA reads TGCGCCAGCTTGGACAGGGGGTCTTACACTGAAGCTTTCTTT. The chain joins TRBV10-2 to TRBJ1-1; 10 positions match TRBD1. V shed 8 bases and J 3 bases; nucleotides not matched to a gene: 6. Germline assignment: CDR1 WSHSY and CDR2 SAAADI. The CDR3 is 14 residues long.

This clonotype appeared many times. The CDR3 reads CSVAPGQETQYF. The CDR3 DNA follows: TGCAGCGTTGCTCCGGGCCAAGAGACCCAGTACTTC. V and J are TRBV29-1 and TRBJ2-5, with D hard to call. The V gene lost 4 bases and the J gene lost 1 base, with 7 bases spanning the gap. Germline assignment: CDR1 SQVTM and CDR2 ANQGSEA. This CDR3 is built from 12 residues.

The chain employs TRBV2 and TRBJ1-1; D ambiguous. The ends were cut back, 3 bases at V and 0 bases at J, with 8 bases in the middle. The CDR3 has 14 amino acids. Germline V CDR1 and CDR2: SNHLY, FYNNEI. The CDR3 loop reads CASSDFGMNTEAFF. The CDR3 coding sequence is TGTGCCAGCAGTGATTTCGGCATGAACACTGAAGCTTTCTTT.

The sample holds many counts of this clonotype. CDR3 sequence: CASRPNPGRAGEEQYF. The CDR3 region has the DNA TGCGCCAGCAGGCCAAATCCGGGACGAGCTGGGGAAGAGCAGTACTTC. The J gene is TRBJ2-7, the V gene TRBV5-1; the D call may be TRBD1 or TRBD2 (5 bases each). With 5 bases removed from V and 7 bases from J, the gap between germline ends came to 25 bases. Germline assignment: CDR1 SGHRS and CDR2 YFSETQ. This CDR3 has 16 amino acids.

This chain connects TRBV6-5 to TRBJ2-3; D unresolved. CDR1 is MNHEY and CDR2 is SVGAGI in the germline V gene. The CDR3 totals 14 residues. V was shortened by 0 bases and J by 4 bases, with 8 bases between the two germline ends. CDR3 in amino acids: CASSYSLDPDTQYF. Written as DNA, the CDR3 is TGTGCCAGCAGTTACTCCCTTGATCCAGATACGCAGTATTTT.

This clonotype was seen at least ten times. The rearrangement uses TRBV24-1 and TRBJ2-1; no clear D. Germline V gene sequence: CDR1 KGHDR, CDR2 SFDVKD. The CDR3 spans 15 residues. Trimming pared 6 bases from V and 9 bases from J, leaving 20 bases between. CDR3 coding DNA: TGTGCCACCAGTCTGCCCGGACGTTCGACGGGTGAGCAGTTCTTC. Its translation is CATSLPGRSTGEQFF.

This clonotype was picked up many times. The rearrangement joins TRBV5-1 to TRBJ1-1, with D perhaps TRBD1 (6 bases). The CDR3 covers 16 residues. Trimming took 5 bases from V and 0 from J, leaving 17 bases between them. Germline V gene lookup returns CDR1 SGHRS and CDR2 YFSETQ. The CDR3 sequence is CASSWATGHVNTEAFF. In nucleotides, the CDR3 is TGCGCCAGCAGTTGGGCTACGGGACACGTGAACACTGAAGCTTTCTTT. The variable domain in full, with the rest retrieved from reference TRBV5-1 and TRBJ1-1, is KAGVTQTPRYLIKTRGQQVTLSCSPISGHRSVSWYQQTPGQGLQFLFEYFSETQRNKGNFPGRFSGRQFSNSRSEMNVSTLELGDSALYLCASSWATGHVNTEAFFGQGTRLTVV.

This clonotype has only a few counts. This rearrangement joins TRBV28 to TRBJ2-7; TRBD2 agrees at 7 bases. CDR1 and CDR2 (germline): MDHEN, SYDVKM. V was clipped by 5 bases and J by 5 bases; unmatched bases: 6. This CDR3 contains 13 residues. The CDR3 bases are TGTGCCAGCAGTCCCGGAGGGAGGGACGAGCAGTACGTC. Translation: CASSPGGRDEQYV.

This clonotype has at least ten counts. The V and J genes are TRBV5-1 and TRBJ2-7; D unclear. The germline V gene encodes CDR1 SGHRS and CDR2 YFSETQ. The CDR3 runs 11 residues. The germline V and J ends were trimmed by 1 base and 5 bases, with 4 bases remaining between them. The CDR3 sequence is CASSLRDEQYF. DNA for the CDR3: TGCGCCAGCAGCTTGAGGGACGAGCAGTACTTC. The whole variable domain, remainder taken from reference TRBV5-1 and TRBJ2-7, is KAGVTQTPRYLIKTRGQQVTLSCSPISGHRSVSWYQQTPGQGLQFLFEYFSETQRNKGNFPGRFSGRQFSNSRSEMNVSTLELGDSALYLCASSLRDEQYFGPGTRLTVT.

This clonotype was recorded many times. The chain uses TRBV4-3 and TRBJ2-7; D perhaps matches TRBD2 (7 bases). V shed 1 base and J shed 5 bases, with 18 bases lying between them. This CDR3 is 16 amino acids long. CDR1 and CDR2 (germline): LGHNA, YSLEER. This CDR3 is CASSQVPGGTSNEQYF. The CDR3 DNA sequence: TGCGCCAGCAGCCAAGTCCCGGGGGGCACGAGTAACGAGCAGTACTTC.

The chain uses TRBV21-1 and TRBJ2-2; TRBD2 is the table's D call and was not checked against the DNA. TRBV21-1 is a known pseudogene. CDR3 size: 15 residues. CDR3 sequence (DNA): TGTGCCAGCAGCCCCCGGACTAGGGGCACCGGGGAGCTGTTTTTT. Translation gives CASSPRTRGTGELFF.

In regard to this clonotype: A clone one base away is much larger, so this may be a read error. The chain employs TRBV20-1 and TRBJ2-7; D is unresolved. Germline V gene sequence: CDR1 DFQATT, CDR2 SNEGSKA (reference sequence). Trimming shortened V by 3 bases and J by 9 bases, and 15 bases separated the two germline ends. There are 12 residues in the CDR3. CDR3 DNA sequence: TGCAGTGCTAGCCGGCAGGCAGGCGGGCAGTACGTC. This gives the protein CSASRQAGGQYV.

The rearrangement joins TRBV28 to TRBJ2-5; D perhaps matches TRBD2 (6 bases). The V gene's germline CDR1 is MDHEN and CDR2 SYDVKM. The CDR3 runs 16 residues. V lost 3 bases to trimming and J lost 9 bases, with 23 bases between them. In DNA, the CDR3 is TGTGCCAGCAGTTTTAGCGGCGTGAGGGATTTCCAACCCCAGTACTTC. Translated, it gives CASSFSGVRDFQPQYF.

This clonotype was recorded a few times. The chain uses TRBV6-5 and TRBJ1-1; D remains ambiguous. Germline assignment: CDR1 MNHEY and CDR2 SVGAGI. This CDR3 region has 15 residues. Trimming stripped 4 bases from V and 2 bases from J, with 14 bases between. The CDR3 here is CASSSRTGINTEAFF. CDR3 bases: TGTGCCAGCAGTTCCCGGACGGGAATAAACACTGAAGCTTTCTTT.

This clonotype was counted only a few times. V and J are TRBV28 and TRBJ2-6, with no clear D. V lost 6 bases to trimming and J lost 3 bases, with 12 bases between them. CDR1 and CDR2 (germline): MDHEN, SYDVKM. CDR3 length: 15 amino acids. CDR3 sequence (DNA): TGTGCCAGCAGCTCGGAATACGTTGGGGCCAACGTCCTGACTTTC. Translation: CASSSEYVGANVLTF.

This clonotype was observed many times. The chain links TRBV10-3 to TRBJ1-1; D not resolved. The V gene lost 0 bases and the J gene lost 0 bases, with 8 bases spanning the gap. Germline CDR1 is ENHRY and CDR2 is SYGVKD. This CDR3 region has 15 residues. The CDR3 DNA reads TGTGCCATCAGTGAGTCACCAGGAATGAACACTGAAGCTTTCTTT. Its translation is CAISESPGMNTEAFF.

This clonotype occurred a few times. The CDR3 nucleotides read TGCAGTGCTAGCCGGACAGGGGGCTATAGTAGCAATCAGCCCCAGCATTTT. Translation: CSASRTGGYSSNQPQHF. This chain joins TRBV20-1 and TRBJ1-5, with 11 positions matching TRBD1. Per the germline V gene, CDR1 is DFQATT and CDR2 is SNEGSKA (reference sequence). V shed 3 bases and J 0 bases; nucleotides not matched to a gene: 7. This CDR3 has 17 residues.

In this sample, this clonotype turned up many times. The chain employs TRBV7-2 and TRBJ2-5; 9 nucleotides line up with TRBD1. Trimming at V came to 5 bases and at J to 2 bases, leaving 6 bases not matched to a gene. Germline values: CDR1 SGHTA, CDR2 FQGNSA. The CDR3 extends over 15 amino acids. Here the CDR3 reads CASSLGQGRQETQYF. DNA for the CDR3: TGTGCCAGCAGCCTGGGACAGGGCAGACAAGAGACCCAGTACTTC.